The subject of this entry is one TCR beta chain. It lacks a known antigen. No base quality information exists; no much larger clone differs at one position. The CDR3 runs 14 residues from the cysteine to the phenylalanine. Only the CDR3 region is kept as DNA, spanning 42 bases read in frame from base 1. Trimming removed 5 bases from V and 7 bases from J; the gene matches leave 9 bases unexplained. According to the germline V gene, CDR1 reads SNHLY and CDR2 reads FYNNEI. TCR CDR3 regions were amplified from genomic DNA by multiplex PCR using the deep immunoSEQ assay. Genomic DNA extracted from each cell subset was distributed evenly over all wells of several immunoSEQ 96-well plates, and each plate served as one replicate. For sorted subsets, each replicate PCR was loaded with about 0.2 ug genomic DNA, equivalent to 30,000 or so T cell genomes. The purified libraries were quantified using a Qubit 3.0 fluorometer, sized with a Bioanalyzer 2100, and then quantified again using the KAPA Library Quantification kit. Every immunoSEQ 96-well plate was sequenced on a dedicated single-read 150-cycle Illumina NextSeq 550 flow cell. The published analysis was carried out like this. Because only junctional sequences without quality scores were contained in the immunoSEQ output, filtering matching that applied to full-length reads could not be performed. To assign V/J genes and CDR3, sequences were annotated using PyIR, a Python wrapper for IgBLAST v1.9, with IMGT germline references. Reads were removed for weak V/J assignments (E-value above 1e-6), missing CDR3, stop codons, out-of-frame junctions, or ambiguous translated residues. V3J clonotypes were defined as sequences sharing an identical inferred V gene, J gene, and CDR3 amino acid sequence. Percentage overlap between repertoires was calculated by dividing the number of shared unique clonotypes by the size of the smaller repertoire. RTK rarefaction, the Chao1 estimator, and Recon v2.1 estimates of unobserved clonotypes were used to assess repertoire richness. For all TCRbeta clonotypes obtained by the gDNA method from four donors, generation probabilities were computed with OLGA. As stored in TCRdb, this immuneACCESS dataset retains in-frame rearrangements with V and J assigned. A fraction of the clones does not appear; measured against another copy, unresolved V genes explain less than half of the discrepancy, and the remainder lacks a known reason. The V and J calls and clone size come from that table; D and trimming were worked out from the DNA. The sample data list 2,500,000 or so clones, and approximately 92% of these were observed just once. About 0.13% of the sample belongs to the ten largest clones.

The data originate from a study of shared clonotypes between healthy human individuals (dated by TCRdb to between 2020 and 2021). Regarding the study in general: The cohort included three men and two women between 18 and 49 years of age. Per donor, three plates each were used for CD4 naive and CD4 memory, two for CD8 naive, and one for CD8 memory. The study deeply sequenced blood TCR repertoires of about 5 healthy adults to estimate repertoire size and the extent of clonotype sharing between individuals. Different laboratories and diverse techniques were used to prepare libraries and sequence TCR repertoires, to increase sequencing depth and limit assay-specific biases. Between about 0.94 and 8.9 billion PBMCs per donor were obtained by leukapheresis. Findings and caveats that apply to the study as a whole: Higher generation probabilities were observed for clonotypes shared by all four sorted-subset donors than for non-shared clonotypes. Sharing across several donors was observed for about 4.8% of naive CD4, 3% to 4% of naive CD8, about 2.3% of memory CD4, and about 0.38% of memory CD8 clonotypes. Sampling was limited to blood, and TCR repertoires in tissue likely differ from TCR repertoires in blood. Pairwise subsampling indicated that sequencing depth was expected to affect the degree of clonotype sharing among donors. Rarefaction of sorted-subset datasets indicated incomplete sequencing despite the large sequencing depth. The small number of donors limited the genetic and exposure-history diversity represented. Estimated clonotype richness was generally larger for naive than for memory subsets.

Donors were healthy HIV-negative adults with no recently reported acute infections or vaccinations. All donors were Caucasian adults living in Nashville, Tennessee, USA. Magnetic negative selection was used to enrich CD4+ T cells, after which naive cells were positively selected on CD45RA and the negative fraction became the memory subset. Blood was obtained by leukapheresis, after which PBMCs were separated by Ficoll-Histopaque density gradient centrifugation and cryopreserved in liquid nitrogen vapor phase. Purity and quantity of every magnetically sorted T cell population were checked by analytical flow cytometry. From each sorted fraction, genomic DNA was isolated and quantified by UV absorbance on a Nanodrop 2000c.

In this chain, TRBV2 is recombined with TRBJ2-7, with 9 junctional bases fitting TRBD2. Sequencing used naive CD4+ T cells sorted from blood. This sample's cell subset or site label indicates: CD45RA+ positively selected. The TCR was taken from a man between 18 and 35 years old in good health. The CDR3: CASSWASGMGEQYF. Here is the DNA: TGTGCCAGCAGTTGGGCTAGCGGGATGGGGGAGCAGTACTTC.